The next 14 T cell receptor beta chains were all read from a single sample in a study of identical twins. A single record per CDR3 protein comes from TCRdb applying MiXCR to the 5' RACE reads. Seen here are approximately 550,000 distinct CDR3 sequences, under 25% observed once, and the top ten hold approximately 0.52%. The same sample was also used in a study of yellow fever vaccine responses in identical twins.

The sample was CD4+ T cells sorted from blood. The receptors originated from a woman aged 18-29 years in good health.

The chain employs TRBV5-8 and TRBJ2-4; no reliable D call. Germline assignment: CDR1 SGHTS and CDR2 YDEGEE. The CDR3 totals 13 residues. Trimming took off 0 bases at V and 6 bases at J, with 7 bases between the two ends. The CDR3 spells CASSLEQLNIQYF. The DNA for the CDR3 is TGTGCCAGCAGCTTGGAACAGCTAAACATTCAGTACTTC.

This rearrangement joins TRBV20-1 to TRBJ2-4; weak D call: TRBD2 (6 bases). CDR1 is DFQATT and CDR2 is SNEGSKA in the germline V gene (reference sequence). The CDR3 contains 11 residues. V shed 4 bases and J shed 8 bases, with 9 bases lying between them. CDR3 sequence reads: CSAKGGDIQYF. The CDR3 bases are TGCAGTGCTAAAGGAGGGGACATTCAGTACTTC.

The chain links TRBV6-1 to TRBJ2-5, with D perhaps TRBD1 or TRBD2 (5 bases each). Germline lookup yields CDR1 MNHNS and CDR2 SASEGT. This CDR3 has 15 amino acids. Trimming stripped 7 bases from V and 0 bases from J, with 15 bases between. The CDR3 loop is CASTEGQWYQETQYF. In DNA, the CDR3 is TGTGCCAGCACCGAGGGGCAGTGGTACCAAGAGACCCAGTACTTC.

This clonotype has just one count. V gene TRBV6-5 combines with J gene TRBJ1-1; D is undetermined. The V and J ends lost 2 bases and 0 bases respectively, with 7 bases between them. Germline V CDR1 and CDR2: MNHEY, SVGAGI. CDR3 size: 14 residues. The CDR3 nucleotides are TGTGCCAGCAGTTACAGGGAGTTGAACACTGAAGCTTTCTTT. Its protein is CASSYRELNTEAFF.

The CDR3 region is CASSLWGGLRGNEQFF. The CDR3 nucleotides are TGTGCCAGCAGCTTATGGGGGGGTCTTAGGGGTAATGAGCAGTTCTTC. V usage is TRBV11-2 and J usage is TRBJ2-1; 7 bases fit TRBD2. The junction had 11 bases not matched to a gene; V was cut back by 2 bases and J by 7 bases. The germline V gene encodes CDR1 SGHAT and CDR2 FQNNGV. The CDR3 sequence is 16 residues long.

The chain is built from TRBV10-3 and TRBJ2-3; D not resolved. Looked up from germline, CDR1 is ENHRY and CDR2 is SYGVKD. V gave up 10 bases and J gave up 2 bases, with 16 bases separating them. CDR3 size: 14 residues. DNA of the CDR3: TGTGCCACCGCTACGTACAGAGACACAGATACGCAGTATTTT. Residues: CATATYRDTDTQYF.

This clonotype turned up a few times. The chain recombines TRBV6-2 or TRBV6-3 with TRBJ2-5, with D maybe TRBD2 (6 bases). The ends were cut back, 5 bases at V and 4 bases at J, with 20 bases in the middle. Per germline, CDR1 MNHEY and CDR2 SVGEGT. CDR3 size: 16 residues. The CDR3 region is CASSNGLLAARETQYF. CDR3 DNA sequence: TGTGCCAGCAGTAATGGACTACTAGCTGCGAGAGAGACCCAGTACTTC.

J is TRBJ2-1 and V is TRBV5-1; D unresolved. Trimming cost V 4 bases and J 7 bases, with 21 bases left between them. CDR3 length: 16 amino acids. CDR1 SGHRS and CDR2 YFSETQ come from the germline V gene. CDR3 in DNA: TGCGCCAGCAGCCCTAAACTATCCCCCGGGTGGAATGAGCAGTTCTTC. Translation gives CASSPKLSPGWNEQFF.

The DNA for the CDR3 is TGTGCCAGCAGCTTGATCTCGCAGGGGAGCAATGAGCAGTTCTTC. This encodes CASSLISQGSNEQFF. V and J are TRBV5-6 and TRBJ2-1; possible D gene TRBD1, 6 bases. Germline V gene lookup returns CDR1 SGHDT and CDR2 YYEEEE. Trimming shortened V by 1 base and J by 6 bases, and 14 bases separated the two germline ends. This CDR3 is 15 amino acids long.

This clonotype was observed a handful of times. The chain joins TRBV27 to TRBJ2-7; TRBD2 aligns across 9 bases. CDR1 is MNHEY, CDR2 SMNVEV, per germline (reference sequence). The CDR3 runs to 15 residues. V dropped 4 bases and J dropped 7; count of bases not matched to a gene: 11. CDR3 DNA sequence: TGTGCCAGCAGTTCCCTACAGCGGGGGGTGGGGGAGCAGTACTTC. Amino acids: CASSSLQRGVGEQYF.

This clonotype came up a few times. The rearrangement joins TRBV20-1 to TRBJ2-1; 7 bases fit TRBD1. This CDR3 region has 12 residues. Germline loops: CDR1 DFQATT, CDR2 SNEGSKA (reference sequence). Trimming cost V 5 bases and J 5 bases; bases outside gene matches: 3. CDR3 DNA: TGCAGTGCTTCCGACAGGGACAATGAGCAGTTCTTC. It codes for CSASDRDNEQFF.

This clonotype was picked up a small number of times. The chain employs TRBV6-2 or TRBV6-3 and TRBJ2-5, with TRBD2 identical over 11 bases. The junction had 6 bases not matched to a gene; V was cut back by 3 bases and J by 0 bases. From germline, CDR1 is MNHEY and CDR2 SVGEGT. The CDR3 runs 17 residues. The CDR3 DNA reads as TGTGCCAGCAGTTATGGGGGACTAGCGGACCACCAAGAGACCCAGTACTTC. This codes for CASSYGGLADHQETQYF.

This clonotype was seen many times. The rearrangement uses TRBV7-2 and TRBJ2-1; TRBD2 agrees at 8 bases. With V trimmed by 5 bases and J by 7 bases, 7 bases remained unmatched. The CDR3 runs to 14 residues. Per the germline V gene, CDR1 is SGHTA and CDR2 is FQGNSA. The CDR3 DNA follows: TGTGCCAGCAGCCCGAGGACTAGCAATAATGAGCAGTTCTTC. This codes for CASSPRTSNNEQFF.

The chain employs TRBV20-1 and TRBJ1-5; no clear D gene. Germline V gives CDR1 DFQATT, CDR2 SNEGSKA (reference sequence). This CDR3 is built from 12 residues. The germline V and J ends were trimmed by 6 bases and 4 bases, with 10 bases remaining between them. CDR3 nucleotides: TGCAGTGCCCGATTGGGGAATCAGCCCCAGCATTTT. Translated: CSARLGNQPQHF.